This is a list of T cell receptor beta chains from one sample in a study of human T cells and chemical hapten exposure. Each CDR3 protein gets one entry after TCRdb re-called the RACE reads with MiXCR. The sample consists of around 250,000 distinct CDR3 sequences, approximately 8.4% of them appearing once. Sequencing was performed on whole blood, taken in connection with sensitization to the hapten diphenylcyclopropenone (DPC). Receptor source: a woman aged 40 to 49 with alopecia areata. Some clones in this sample may be carry-over from other donors' samples. Both conserved end residues are part of each CDR3. Clone size, where shown, is once, few, many, or a class for clones that have expanded.

size: many; J: TRBJ1-1; V: TRBV6-5; CDR3: CASSYLQGGTEAFF
size: few; J: TRBJ2-1; V: TRBV4-1; CDR3: CASSPLRLRDLSSYNEQFF
size: many; J: TRBJ2-2; V: TRBV6-4; CDR3: CASSETGVDTGELFF
size: few; J: TRBJ1-2; V: TRBV29-1; CDR3: CSVEDTTDGYGYTF
size: few; J: TRBJ1-6; V: TRBV20-1; CDR3: CSARVWTRSSYNSPLHF
size: many; J: TRBJ2-7; V: TRBV28; CDR3: CASRDRDFYYEQYF
size: -; J: TRBJ2-1; V: TRBV7-9; CDR3: CASSPGQSYDEQFF
size: few; J: TRBJ1-1; V: TRBV29-1; CDR3: CSVSLLNTEAFF
size: -; J: TRBJ1-5; V: TRBV20-1; CDR3: CSARARTGLGQPQHF
size: many; J: TRBJ1-1; V: TRBV29-1; CDR3: CSVETGQGGVGTEAFF
size: few; J: TRBJ1-2; V: TRBV12-3/TRBV12-4; CDR3: CASRGRDSYGYTF
size: -; J: TRBJ2-2; V: TRBV5-6; CDR3: CASSGLATYTGELFF
size: few; J: TRBJ1-1; V: TRBV7-2; CDR3: CASSLERAVHQAFF
size: many; J: TRBJ2-7; V: TRBV6-5; CDR3: CASSYSTGGSSYEQYF
size: -; J: TRBJ1-4; V: TRBV12-3/TRBV12-4; CDR3: CASSSPVGSREKLFF
size: -; J: TRBJ2-7; V: TRBV5-1; CDR3: CASSLVKGEDEQYF
size: -; J: TRBJ2-2; V: TRBV16; CDR3: CASSPTSGANTGELFF
size: many; J: TRBJ2-5; V: TRBV7-9; CDR3: CASSLEQGGETQYF
size: few; J: TRBJ2-7; V: TRBV6-5; CDR3: CASSYRDDYEQYF
size: -; J: TRBJ2-7; V: TRBV6-5; CDR3: CASRPSASGRYEQYF
size: many; J: TRBJ2-1; V: TRBV27; CDR3: CASSWQGYNEQFF
size: many; J: TRBJ2-5; V: TRBV6-2/TRBV6-3; CDR3: CASSYSIGTQYF
size: few; J: TRBJ1-6; V: TRBV28; CDR3: CASSLDTGRLSSYNSPLHF
size: -; J: TRBJ1-3; V: TRBV29-1; CDR3: CSVEDPGTIYF
size: -; J: TRBJ2-1; V: TRBV7-2; CDR3: CASSFRGNEQFF
size: many; J: TRBJ2-7; V: TRBV6-5; CDR3: CASSYGGTYEQYF
size: -; J: TRBJ2-7; V: TRBV10-3; CDR3: CAISNYRDRDEQYF
size: -; J: TRBJ1-5; V: TRBV20-1; CDR3: CSAEQGSQPQHF
size: few; J: TRBJ1-6; V: TRBV2; CDR3: CASREAYRGPLHF
size: -; J: TRBJ1-2; V: TRBV7-2; CDR3: CASSPVTGVGYTF
size: -; J: TRBJ1-2; V: TRBV28; CDR3: CASSLASGLRTNYGYTF
size: few; J: TRBJ2-7; V: TRBV9; CDR3: CASSVGPAGGQYEQYF
size: few; J: TRBJ2-1; V: TRBV11-2; CDR3: CASSTDRGTYNEQFF
size: many; J: TRBJ1-2; V: TRBV6-5; CDR3: CASRLGQGVYGYTF
size: few; J: TRBJ2-7; V: TRBV6-5; CDR3: CASSLNTRQGANEQYF
size: -; J: TRBJ1-5; V: TRBV5-5; CDR3: CASSPGQGGSSNQPQHF
size: few; J: TRBJ2-3; V: TRBV25-1; CDR3: CASSEYRTSGSRTDTQYF
size: few; J: TRBJ2-7; V: TRBV7-2; CDR3: CASSMDRGYEQYF
size: few; J: TRBJ1-5; V: TRBV5-1; CDR3: CASSFYPGQDQPQHF
size: -; J: TRBJ2-5; V: TRBV7-6; CDR3: CASSLGLPPETQYF
size: -; J: TRBJ2-3; V: TRBV7-6; CDR3: CASSLGSLSAGADTQYF
size: few; J: TRBJ2-7; V: TRBV27; CDR3: CASSHGYEQYF
size: -; J: TRBJ2-7; V: TRBV30; CDR3: CAWSRIGAYEQYF
size: few; J: TRBJ2-3; V: TRBV5-1; CDR3: CASSVSDSSTDTQYF
size: -; J: TRBJ2-1; V: TRBV5-1; CDR3: CASSLRLSGEQFF
size: few; J: TRBJ2-1; V: TRBV4-3; CDR3: CASSQGPSSHEQFF
size: -; J: TRBJ2-2; V: TRBV7-9; CDR3: CASSLSRGTGELFF
size: many; J: TRBJ2-7; V: TRBV18; CDR3: CASSPEVGLQQKQYF
size: few; J: TRBJ2-7; V: TRBV6-5; CDR3: CASSYSRQGGDEQYF
size: few; J: TRBJ1-5; V: TRBV15; CDR3: CATTRGKVSNQPQHF
size: -; J: TRBJ2-1; V: TRBV7-2; CDR3: CASSWGLTYNEQFF
size: few; J: TRBJ2-5; V: TRBV3-1; CDR3: CASSQGSTSGQETQYF
size: -; J: TRBJ1-5; V: TRBV21-1; CDR3: CASSKDSAAVRRNQPQHF
size: -; J: TRBJ2-5; V: TRBV28; CDR3: CASSLLTSGILPGAQYF
size: few; J: TRBJ2-1; V: TRBV6-2/TRBV6-3; CDR3: CASSSGDSNFYNEQFF
size: many; J: TRBJ2-1; V: TRBV4-1; CDR3: CASSGTTRPHSYNEQFF
size: few; J: TRBJ2-3; V: TRBV28; CDR3: CASSLTPPRAGGFPDTQYF